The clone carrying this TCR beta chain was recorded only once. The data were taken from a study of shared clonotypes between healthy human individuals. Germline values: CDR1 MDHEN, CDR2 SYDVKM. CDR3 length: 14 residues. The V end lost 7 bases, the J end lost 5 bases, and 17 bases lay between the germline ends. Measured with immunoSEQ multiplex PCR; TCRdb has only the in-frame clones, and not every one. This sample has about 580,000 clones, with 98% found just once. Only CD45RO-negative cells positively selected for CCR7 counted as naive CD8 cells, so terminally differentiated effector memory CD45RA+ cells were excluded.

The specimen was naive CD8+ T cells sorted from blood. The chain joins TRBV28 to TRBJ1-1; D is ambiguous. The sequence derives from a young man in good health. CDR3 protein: CASTPTEAGTEAFF. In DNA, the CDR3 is TGTGCCAGCACCCCCACAGAGGCGGGGACTGAAGCTTTCTTT.